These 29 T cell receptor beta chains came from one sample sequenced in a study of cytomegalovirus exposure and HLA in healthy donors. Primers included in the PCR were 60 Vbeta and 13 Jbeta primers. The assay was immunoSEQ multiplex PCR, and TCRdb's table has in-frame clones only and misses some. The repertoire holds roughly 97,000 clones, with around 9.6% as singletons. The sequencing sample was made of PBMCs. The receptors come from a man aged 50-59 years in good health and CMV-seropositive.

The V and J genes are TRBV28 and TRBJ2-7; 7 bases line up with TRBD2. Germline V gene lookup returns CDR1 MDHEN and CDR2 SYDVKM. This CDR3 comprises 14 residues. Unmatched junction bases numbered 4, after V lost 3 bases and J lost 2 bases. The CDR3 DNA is TGTGCCAGCAGTTTTTCTAGCGGAGCCTACGAGCAGTACTTC. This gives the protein CASSFSSGAYEQYF. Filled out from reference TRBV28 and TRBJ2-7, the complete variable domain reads DVKVTQSSRYLVKRTGEKVFLECVQDMDHENMFWYRQDPGLGLRLIYFSYDVKMKEKGDIPEGYSVSREKKERFSLILESASTNQTSMYLCASSFSSGAYEQYFGPGTRLTVT.

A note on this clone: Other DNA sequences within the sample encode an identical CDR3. The CDR3 loop is CASSRDSLYEQYF. The CDR3 coding sequence is TGTGCCAGTAGTAGGGACAGTCTCTACGAGCAGTACTTC. This chain links TRBV19 with TRBJ2-7; 7 nucleotides match TRBD1. The CDR3 is 13 residues long. V shed 4 bases and J 3 bases; nucleotides not matched to a gene: 3. CDR1 is LNHDA and CDR2 is SQIVND in the germline V gene (reference sequence).

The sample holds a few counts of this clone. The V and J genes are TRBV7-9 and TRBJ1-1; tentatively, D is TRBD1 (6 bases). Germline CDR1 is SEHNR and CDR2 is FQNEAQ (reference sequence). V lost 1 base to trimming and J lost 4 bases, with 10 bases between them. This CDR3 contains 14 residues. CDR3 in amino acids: CASSLGQGPTEAFF. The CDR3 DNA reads TGTGCCAGCAGCTTAGGTCAGGGGCCCACTGAAGCTTTCTTT.

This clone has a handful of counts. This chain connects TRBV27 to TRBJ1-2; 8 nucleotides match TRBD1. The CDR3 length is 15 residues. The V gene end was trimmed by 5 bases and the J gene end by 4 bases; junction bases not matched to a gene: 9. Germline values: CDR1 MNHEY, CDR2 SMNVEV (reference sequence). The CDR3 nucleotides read TGTGCCAGCAGTCCACGACAGGGGTTGCTCTATGGCTACACCTTC. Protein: CASSPRQGLLYGYTF.

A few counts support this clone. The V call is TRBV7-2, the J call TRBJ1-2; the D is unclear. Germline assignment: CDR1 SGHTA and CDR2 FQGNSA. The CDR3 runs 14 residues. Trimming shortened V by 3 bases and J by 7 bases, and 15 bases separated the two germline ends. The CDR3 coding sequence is TGTGCCAGCAGCTTCCGGACTGACGCGGTTGGCTACACCTTC. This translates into CASSFRTDAVGYTF.

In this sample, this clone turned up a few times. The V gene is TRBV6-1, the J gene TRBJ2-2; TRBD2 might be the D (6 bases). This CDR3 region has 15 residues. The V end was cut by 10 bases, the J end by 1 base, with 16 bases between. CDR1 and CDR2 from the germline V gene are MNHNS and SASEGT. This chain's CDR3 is CATTTGLGNTGELFF. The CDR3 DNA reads TGTGCCACCACGACGGGACTGGGGAACACCGGGGAGCTGTTTTTT.

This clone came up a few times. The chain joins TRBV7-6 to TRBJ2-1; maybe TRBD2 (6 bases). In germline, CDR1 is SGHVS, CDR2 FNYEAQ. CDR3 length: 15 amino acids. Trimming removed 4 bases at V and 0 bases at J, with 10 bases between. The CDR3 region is CASSWLANSYNEQFF. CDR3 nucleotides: TGTGCCAGCAGCTGGCTAGCGAACTCCTACAATGAGCAGTTCTTC.

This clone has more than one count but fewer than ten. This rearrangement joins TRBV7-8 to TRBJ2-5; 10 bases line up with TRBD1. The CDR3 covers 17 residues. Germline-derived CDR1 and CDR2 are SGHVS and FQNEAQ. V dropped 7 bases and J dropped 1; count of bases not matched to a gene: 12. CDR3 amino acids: CASKPIFRDRGQETQYF. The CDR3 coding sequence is TGTGCCAGCAAGCCCATTTTCCGGGACAGGGGCCAAGAGACCCAGTACTTC.

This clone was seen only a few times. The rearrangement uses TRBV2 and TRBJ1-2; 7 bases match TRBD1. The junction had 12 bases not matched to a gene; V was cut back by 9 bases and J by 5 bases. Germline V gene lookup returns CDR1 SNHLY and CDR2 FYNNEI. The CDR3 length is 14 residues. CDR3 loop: CAREDRDRFYGYTF. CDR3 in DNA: TGTGCCAGGGAAGACAGGGATCGCTTTTATGGCTACACCTTC.

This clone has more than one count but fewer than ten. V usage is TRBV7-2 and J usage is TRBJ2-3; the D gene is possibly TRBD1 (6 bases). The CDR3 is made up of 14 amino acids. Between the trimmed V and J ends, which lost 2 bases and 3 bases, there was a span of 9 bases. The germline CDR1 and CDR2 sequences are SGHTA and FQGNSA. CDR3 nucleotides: TGTGCCAGCAGCTTAATGGGGGCTACAGATACGCAGTATTTT. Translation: CASSLMGATDTQYF. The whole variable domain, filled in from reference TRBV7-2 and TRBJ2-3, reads GAGVSQSPSNKVTEKGKDVELRCDPISGHTALYWYRQSLGQGLEFLIYFQGNSAPDKSGLPSDRFSAERTGGSVSTLTIQRTQQEDSAVYLCASSLMGATDTQYFGPGTRLTVL.

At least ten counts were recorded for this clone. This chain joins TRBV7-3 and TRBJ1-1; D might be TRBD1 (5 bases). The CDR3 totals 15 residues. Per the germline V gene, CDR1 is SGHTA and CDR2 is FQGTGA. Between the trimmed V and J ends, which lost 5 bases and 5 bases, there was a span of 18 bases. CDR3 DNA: TGTGCCAGCAGCCCCCATGAGGGACTTTCGACTGAAGCTTTCTTT. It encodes CASSPHEGLSTEAFF.

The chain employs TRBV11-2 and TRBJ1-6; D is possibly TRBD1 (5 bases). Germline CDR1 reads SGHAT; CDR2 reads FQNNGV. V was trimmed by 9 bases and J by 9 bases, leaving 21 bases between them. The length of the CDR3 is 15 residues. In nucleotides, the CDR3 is TGTGCCAGTTCGAGCGGGGCTTCGAAAATTTCACCCCTCCACTTT. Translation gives CASSSGASKISPLHF.

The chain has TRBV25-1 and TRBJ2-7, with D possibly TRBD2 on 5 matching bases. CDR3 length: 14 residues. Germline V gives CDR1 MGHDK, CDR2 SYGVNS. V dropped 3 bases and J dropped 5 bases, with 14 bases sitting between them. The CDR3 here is CASSDTWRSHEQYF. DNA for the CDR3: TGTGCCAGCAGTGACACTTGGAGGAGCCACGAGCAGTACTTC.

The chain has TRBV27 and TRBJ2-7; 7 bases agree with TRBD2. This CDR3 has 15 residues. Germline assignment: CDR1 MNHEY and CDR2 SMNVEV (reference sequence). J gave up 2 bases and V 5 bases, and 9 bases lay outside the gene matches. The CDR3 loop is CASSPGKRGPYEQYF. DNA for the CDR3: TGTGCCAGCAGTCCCGGTAAGCGGGGACCCTACGAGCAGTACTTC.

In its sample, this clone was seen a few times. CDR3 amino acids: CASSTDGTESAYEQYF. CDR3 bases: TGTGCCAGTAGTACTGACGGGACAGAGTCGGCCTACGAGCAGTACTTC. The rearrangement links TRBV19 to TRBJ2-7; 7 bases map to TRBD1. The CDR3 contains 16 residues. V shed 4 bases and J 2 bases; nucleotides not matched to a gene: 11. Germline CDR1 reads LNHDA; CDR2 reads SQIVND (reference sequence).

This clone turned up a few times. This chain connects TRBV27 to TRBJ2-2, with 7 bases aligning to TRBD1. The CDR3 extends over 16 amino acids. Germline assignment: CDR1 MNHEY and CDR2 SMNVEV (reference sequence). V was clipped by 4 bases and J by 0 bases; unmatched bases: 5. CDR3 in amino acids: CASSSDRAANTGELFF. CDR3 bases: TGTGCCAGCAGTTCCGACAGGGCCGCGAACACCGGGGAGCTGTTTTTT.

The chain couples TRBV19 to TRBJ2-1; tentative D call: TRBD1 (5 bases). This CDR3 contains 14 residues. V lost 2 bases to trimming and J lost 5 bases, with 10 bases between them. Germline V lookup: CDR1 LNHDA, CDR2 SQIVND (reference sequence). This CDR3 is CASSIPDRDNEQFF. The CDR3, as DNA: TGTGCCAGTAGTATACCTGACAGAGACAATGAGCAGTTCTTC.

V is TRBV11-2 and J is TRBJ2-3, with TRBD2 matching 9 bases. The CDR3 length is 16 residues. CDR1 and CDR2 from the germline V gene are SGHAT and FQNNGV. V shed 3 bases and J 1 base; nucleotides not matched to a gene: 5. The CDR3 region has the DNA TGTGCCAGCAGCTTGAGATTAGCGGGAGGCACAGATACGCAGTATTTT. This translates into CASSLRLAGGTDTQYF. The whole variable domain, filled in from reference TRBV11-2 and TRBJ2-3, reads EAGVAQSPRYKIIEKRQSVAFWCNPISGHATLYWYQQILGQGPKLLIQFQNNGVVDDSQLPKDRFSAERLKGVDSTLKIQPAKLEDSAVYLCASSLRLAGGTDTQYFGPGTRLTVL.

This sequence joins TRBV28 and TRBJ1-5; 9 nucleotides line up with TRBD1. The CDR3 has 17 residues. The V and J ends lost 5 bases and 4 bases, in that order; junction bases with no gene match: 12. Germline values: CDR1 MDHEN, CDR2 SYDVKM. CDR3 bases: TGTGCCAGCAGTGAGCTCCGGGACAGGGTGCTTAATCAGCCCCAGCATTTT. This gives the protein CASSELRDRVLNQPQHF.

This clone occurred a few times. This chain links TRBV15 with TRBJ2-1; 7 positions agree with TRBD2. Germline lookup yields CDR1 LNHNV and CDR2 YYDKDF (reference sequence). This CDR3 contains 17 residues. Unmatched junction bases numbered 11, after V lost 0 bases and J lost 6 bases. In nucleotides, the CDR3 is TGTGCCACCAGCAGAGATCCCGGGCGGGAGTACAGCAATGAGCAGTTCTTC. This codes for CATSRDPGREYSNEQFF.

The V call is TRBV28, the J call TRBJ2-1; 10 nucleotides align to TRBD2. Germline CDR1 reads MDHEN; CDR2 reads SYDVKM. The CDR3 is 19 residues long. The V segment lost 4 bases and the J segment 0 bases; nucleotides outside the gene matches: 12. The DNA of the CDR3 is TGTGCCAGCAGTTCATACGGGACTAGCGAAACCCGCTCCTACAATGAGCAGTTCTTC. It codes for CASSSYGTSETRSYNEQFF.

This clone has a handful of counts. CDR3 bases: TGTGCCAGTAATTCAGCGCCGGGGACAGGATCTGGGGCCAACGTCCTGACTTTC. This gives the protein CASNSAPGTGSGANVLTF. The chain combines TRBV28 with TRBJ2-6; TRBD1 matches at 8 bases. There are 18 residues in the CDR3. Germline-derived CDR1 and CDR2 are MDHEN and SYDVKM. J lost 1 base, V lost 9 bases, and 14 bases had no gene match. Looking up the rest from reference TRBV28 and TRBJ2-6 gives the full variable domain: DVKVTQSSRYLVKRTGEKVFLECVQDMDHENMFWYRQDPGLGLRLIYFSYDVKMKEKGDIPEGYSVSREKKERFSLILESASTNQTSMYLCASNSAPGTGSGANVLTFGAGSRLTVL.

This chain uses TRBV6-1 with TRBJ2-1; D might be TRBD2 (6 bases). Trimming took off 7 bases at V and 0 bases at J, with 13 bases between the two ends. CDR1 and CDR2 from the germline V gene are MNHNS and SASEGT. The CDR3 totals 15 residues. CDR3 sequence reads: CASTRLVNSYNEQFF. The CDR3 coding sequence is TGTGCCAGCACTAGACTAGTAAACTCCTACAATGAGCAGTTCTTC.

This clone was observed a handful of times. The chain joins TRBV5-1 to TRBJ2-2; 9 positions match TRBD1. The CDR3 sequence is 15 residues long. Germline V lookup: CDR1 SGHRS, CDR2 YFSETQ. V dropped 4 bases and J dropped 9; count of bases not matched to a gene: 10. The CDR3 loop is CASSPADRGSWELFF. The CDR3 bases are TGCGCCAGCAGCCCCGCGGACAGGGGTTCCTGGGAGCTGTTTTTT.

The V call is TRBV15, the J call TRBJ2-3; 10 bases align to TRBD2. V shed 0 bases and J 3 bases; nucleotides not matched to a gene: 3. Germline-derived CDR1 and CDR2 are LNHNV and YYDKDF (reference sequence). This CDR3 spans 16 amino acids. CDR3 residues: CATSRDASGSTDTQYF. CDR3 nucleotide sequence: TGTGCCACCAGCAGAGATGCTAGCGGGAGTACAGATACGCAGTATTTT.

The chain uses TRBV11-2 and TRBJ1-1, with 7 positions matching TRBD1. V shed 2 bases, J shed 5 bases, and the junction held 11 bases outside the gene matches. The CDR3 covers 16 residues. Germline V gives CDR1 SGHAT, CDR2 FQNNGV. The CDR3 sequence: CASSLKVQGVETEAFF. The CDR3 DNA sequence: TGTGCCAGCAGCTTAAAGGTCCAGGGGGTAGAGACTGAAGCTTTCTTT.

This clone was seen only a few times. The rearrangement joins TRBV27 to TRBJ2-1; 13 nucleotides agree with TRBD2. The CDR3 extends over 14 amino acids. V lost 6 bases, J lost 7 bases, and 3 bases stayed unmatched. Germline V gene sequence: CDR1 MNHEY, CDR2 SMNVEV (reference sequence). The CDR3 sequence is CASRWTSGSNEQFF. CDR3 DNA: TGTGCCAGCAGATGGACTAGCGGGAGTAATGAGCAGTTCTTC.

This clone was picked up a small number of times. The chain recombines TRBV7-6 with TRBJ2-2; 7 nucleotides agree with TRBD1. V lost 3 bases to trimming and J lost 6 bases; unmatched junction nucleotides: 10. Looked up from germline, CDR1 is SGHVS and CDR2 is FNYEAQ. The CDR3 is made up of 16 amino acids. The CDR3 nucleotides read TGTGCCAGCAGCTTTCCTGGAACAGGGGTGCCCGGGGAGCTGTTTTTT. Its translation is CASSFPGTGVPGELFF.

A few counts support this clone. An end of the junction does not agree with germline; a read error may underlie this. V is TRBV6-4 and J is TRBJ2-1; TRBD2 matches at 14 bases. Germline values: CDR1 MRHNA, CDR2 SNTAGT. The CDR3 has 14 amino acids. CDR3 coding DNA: TGTGCCAGCAGTGCCCCCGGGACTAGCGGGAGATCGCTCTTC. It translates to CASSAPGTSGRSLF.